This TCR beta chain was captured by sequencing in a study of T-cell memory formation after mild COVID-19. Study summary: For the most part, TCR clusters were specific to one donor.

In this sample, this clonotype turned up a few times. The germline gives CDR1 DFQATT, CDR2 SNEGSKA (reference sequence). This CDR3 is 15 amino acids long. Trimming left V 0 bases short and J 0 bases short, with 12 bases between. 5'RACE primed at constant segments yielded TCR alpha and TCR beta cDNA libraries bearing sample barcodes and UMIs. Via MiXCR, TCRdb re-called the 5' RACE reads, giving one row per CDR3 protein. The table records hundreds of thousands of distinct CDR3 sequences, 15% to 20% of them present only once. The TCR originated in an adult woman who had mild COVID-19 (a few samples of this study predate the infection). Cell type and time point are not known. The sequencing input was PBMCs or a T cell subset sorted from them (not recorded which). The gene calls are TRBV20-1 and TRBJ2-7; weak D call: TRBD2 (5 bases). This CDR3 is CSARDHGRNSYEQYF. In DNA form, the CDR3 reads TGCAGTGCTAGAGATCATGGGAGAAACTCCTACGAGCAGTACTTC.